This T cell receptor beta chain was found in a study of blood T cell repertoires in COVID-19. Study summary: T cells, B-cell-depleted T cells, or PBMCs supplied cDNA or gDNA.

V was pared by 4 bases and J by 0 bases, with 7 bases of the junction left unmatched. This CDR3 comprises 16 residues. Per the germline V gene, CDR1 is SGHRS and CDR2 is YFSETQ. As originally analysed: The assay estimated nucleated cells by amplifying reference gene primers. Some clones are missing from TCRdb's copy, which holds only in-frame ones; the method was immunoSEQ multiplex PCR. The DNA was the basis for D and trimming; V, J and clone size are from that table. The repertoire holds about 110,000 clones, with about two thirds as singletons. The TCR comes from a human donor with acute or convalescent COVID-19. The donor label of this sample is uncertain. The sequenced sample consisted of peripheral blood. V is TRBV5-1 and J is TRBJ1-3; 7 bases agree with TRBD1. The CDR3 protein is CASSPGTVLSGNTIYF. CDR3 DNA sequence: TGCGCCAGCAGCCCAGGGACAGTCCTCTCTGGAAACACCATATATTTT.